This T cell receptor beta chain was documented in a study of T cells in Graves' hyperthyroidism and ophthalmopathy. This clonotype was seen repeatedly, ten times or more. It was RNA transcripts that yielded the amplified TCR beta CDR3 regions. TCR CDR3 underwent first-round RT-PCR with the HTBI primer set. TCRdb itself ran the multiplex PCR reads through MiXCR, one entry per CDR3 protein. In the table there are about 570,000 distinct CDR3 sequences, around 15% of which are singletons. The sequenced material came from blood. The source of this sequence is a woman in her forties with Graves' hyperthyroidism.

In DNA, the CDR3 is TGTGCCAGCAGTTTTGGGGCCCGACTAGCGGAAAACATTCAGTACTTC. It encodes CASSFGARLAENIQYF. This chain uses TRBV28 with TRBJ2-4; 9 nucleotides line up with TRBD2. This CDR3 has 16 amino acids. CDR1 and CDR2 (germline): MDHEN, SYDVKM. After removal of 3 bases from V and 5 bases from J, the junction contained 8 bases not matched to a gene.